A selection of T cell receptor beta chains follows, all from one sample in a study of cytomegalovirus exposure and HLA in healthy donors. Method: immunoSEQ multiplex PCR; TCRdb's copy keeps in-frame clones and lacks some. The data show about 200,000 clones, less than 90% seen once. Input material: PBMCs. The source is a young woman in good health and CMV-seronegative. CDR3s include the opening cysteine and the closing phenylalanine or tryptophan. D genes are given only for firm matches. Expanded clones are given a class, and other clones once, few, many or no size at all.

TRBV10-1	TRBJ2-4	TRBD1	.	CASSRDRENIQYF	TGCGCCAGCAGCCGGGACAGGGAAAACATTCAGTACTTC
TRBV11-2	TRBJ1-4	.	once	CASSYRPTNEKLFF	TGTGCCAGCAGCTACAGACCAACTAATGAAAAACTGTTTTTT
TRBV19	TRBJ1-4	.	few	CASQRGPGEKLFF	TGTGCCAGCCAGAGAGGGCCCGGTGAAAAACTGTTTTTT
TRBV2	TRBJ2-7	TRBD2	.	CASIEGGLARYEQYF	TGTGCCAGCATCGAGGGGGGACTAGCGCGATACGAGCAGTACTTC
TRBV30	TRBJ2-3	.	.	CAWSTGSGTDTQYF	TGTGCCTGGAGTACCGGGAGCGGGACAGATACGCAGTATTTT
TRBV5-6	TRBJ1-2	.	once	CASSLVTSITTNYGYTF	TGTGCCAGCAGCTTGGTTACGTCCATAACTACTAACTATGGCTACACCTTC
TRBV2	TRBJ2-7	.	.	CASSEESRAYEQYF	TGTGCCAGCAGTGAAGAGTCCAGGGCCTACGAGCAGTACTTC
TRBV18	TRBJ2-1	.	.	CASSPSDSYNEQFF	TGTGCCAGCTCACCCTCGGACAGCTACAATGAGCAGTTCTTC
TRBV14	TRBJ1-1	.	.	CASSQDNAGLEAFF	TGTGCCAGCAGCCAAGATAATGCAGGGTTAGAAGCTTTCTTT
TRBV6-6	TRBJ2-5	.	.	CASSFPGPQSETQYF	TGTGCCAGCAGTTTCCCGGGACCCCAATCGGAGACCCAGTACTTC
TRBV9	TRBJ2-1	.	.	CASSVGGAGYNEQFF	TGTGCCAGCAGCGTAGGAGGGGCGGGATACAATGAGCAGTTCTTC
TRBV9	TRBJ2-7	.	.	CASSAHLGTVSYEQYF	TGTGCCAGCAGCGCACATCTTGGGACCGTAAGTTACGAGCAGTACTTC